This T cell receptor beta chain was sequenced in a study of beta chain features in type 1 diabetes. Study-wide results and caveats: Type 1 diabetes patients showed a moderate but significant shortening of TCRB CDR3s in all four CD4+ subsets.

A remark on this clone: Antigen specificity is unknown.

Germline CDR1 reads SGHRS; CDR2 reads YFSETQ. The CDR3 sequence is 16 residues long. The ends lost 5 bases at V and 4 bases at J; junction bases unmatched: 11. All of the isolated RNA was reverse transcribed, so expressed TCRB transcripts were sequenced. Sequencing was performed with immunoSEQ multiplex PCR; in TCRdb, only in-frame clones are kept and a portion is missing. The sample lists 600,000 to 750,000 clones, 9.5% to 15% occurring once. This TCR was recovered from a man in his thirties or forties with type 1 diabetes. The sample comprised naive CD4+ T cells from blood. The chain employs TRBV5-1 and TRBJ2-3; TRBD1 matches 9 bases. For the CDR3, the DNA is TGCGCCAGCAGATTTATGGACAGGGGAAGGTCAGATACGCAGTATTTT. It specifies CASRFMDRGRSDTQYF.